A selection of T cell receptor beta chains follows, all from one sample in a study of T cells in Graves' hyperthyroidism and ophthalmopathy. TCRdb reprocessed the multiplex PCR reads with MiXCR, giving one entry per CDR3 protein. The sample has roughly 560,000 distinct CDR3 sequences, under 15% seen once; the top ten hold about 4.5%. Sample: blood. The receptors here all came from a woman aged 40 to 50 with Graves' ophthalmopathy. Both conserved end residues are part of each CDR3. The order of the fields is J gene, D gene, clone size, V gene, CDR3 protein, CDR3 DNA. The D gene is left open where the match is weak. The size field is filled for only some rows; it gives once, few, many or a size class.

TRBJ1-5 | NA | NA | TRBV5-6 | CASSSGPYSNQPQHF | TGTGCCAGCAGCTCCGGGCCGTATAGCAATCAGCCCCAGCATTTT
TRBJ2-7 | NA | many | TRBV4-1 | CASSQAAQGRLQYF | TGCGCCAGCAGCCAAGCCGCACAGGGCCGCTTGCAGTACTTC
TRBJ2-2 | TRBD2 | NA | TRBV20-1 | CSARGLAGATGELFF | TGCAGTGCTAGAGGACTAGCGGGAGCCACCGGGGAGCTGTTTTTT
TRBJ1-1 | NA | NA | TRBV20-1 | CSAIGFWQDTEAFF | TGCAGTGCTATTGGTTTTTGGCAGGACACTGAAGCTTTCTTT
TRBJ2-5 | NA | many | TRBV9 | CASSASGSLETQYF | TGTGCCAGCAGCGCCTCCGGGAGTCTGGAGACCCAGTACTTC
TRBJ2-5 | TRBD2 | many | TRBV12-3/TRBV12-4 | CASSARLAGGGETQYF | TGTGCCAGCAGTGCGCGACTAGCGGGAGGCGGAGAGACCCAGTACTTC
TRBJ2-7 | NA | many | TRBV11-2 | CASSRLIEIDSYEQYF | TGTGCCAGCAGCCGGCTAATTGAGATTGACTCCTACGAGCAGTACTTC
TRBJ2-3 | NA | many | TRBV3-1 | CASSHPGTPNTDTQYF | TGTGCCAGCAGCCATCCCGGGACACCCAACACAGATACGCAGTATTTT
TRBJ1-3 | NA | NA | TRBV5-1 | CASSLGSTGNTIYF | TGCGCCAGCAGCTTGGGGTCAACTGGAAACACCATATATTTT
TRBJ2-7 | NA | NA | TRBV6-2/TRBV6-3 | CASSTDSAYEQYF | TGTGCCAGCAGTACCGACAGCGCCTACGAGCAGTACTTC
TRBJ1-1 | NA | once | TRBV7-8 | CASSAGSPTPEAFF | TGTGCCAGCAGCGCCGGGTCCCCGACCCCTGAAGCTTTCTTT
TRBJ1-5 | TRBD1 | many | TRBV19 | CASSTDRGGDQPQHF | TGTGCCAGTAGTACCGACAGGGGTGGTGATCAGCCCCAGCATTTT
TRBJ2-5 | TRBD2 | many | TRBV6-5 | CASTILAGGLGGETQYF | TGTGCCAGCACCATACTAGCGGGAGGGCTCGGGGGGGAGACCCAGTACTTC
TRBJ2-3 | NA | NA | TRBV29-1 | CSVVYLGRSTDTQYF | TGCAGCGTTGTCTATTTGGGCAGGTCCACAGATACGCAGTATTTT
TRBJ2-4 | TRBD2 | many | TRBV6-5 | CASSSTSANIKNIQYF | TGTGCCAGCAGTTCGACTAGCGCTAACATCAAAAACATTCAGTACTTC
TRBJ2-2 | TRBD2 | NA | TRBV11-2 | CASSPGLAGVAGELFF | TGTGCCAGCAGCCCTGGACTAGCGGGAGTCGCCGGGGAGCTGTTTTTT
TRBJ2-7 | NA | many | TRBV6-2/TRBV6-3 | CASSYRGTLSYEQYF | TGTGCCAGCAGTTACAGGGGGACCCTCTCCTACGAGCAGTACTTC
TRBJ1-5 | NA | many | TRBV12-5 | CASGLGDQPQHF | TGTGCTAGTGGTTTGGGTGATCAGCCCCAGCATTTT
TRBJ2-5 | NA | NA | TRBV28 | CASKGVNEETQYF | TGTGCCAGCAAAGGAGTGAATGAGGAGACCCAGTACTTC
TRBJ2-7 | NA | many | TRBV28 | CASSPFQGYEQYF | TGTGCCAGCAGCCCCTTCCAGGGCTACGAGCAGTACTTC
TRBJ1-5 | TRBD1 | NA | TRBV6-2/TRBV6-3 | CASRPGTGGLTGSNQPQHF | TGTGCCAGCAGGCCCGGGACAGGGGGCCTAACGGGTAGCAATCAGCCCCAGCATTTT
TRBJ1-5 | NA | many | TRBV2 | CASSGRVYQPQHF | TGTGCCAGCAGTGGTAGGGTTTATCAGCCCCAGCATTTT
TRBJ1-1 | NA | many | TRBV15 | CATSRDKGIGTEAFF | TGTGCCACCAGCAGAGATAAAGGTATCGGAACTGAAGCTTTCTTT
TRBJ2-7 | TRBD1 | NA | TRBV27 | CASNPQGAVNYEQYF | TGTGCCAGCAACCCACAGGGGGCAGTTAACTACGAGCAGTACTTC
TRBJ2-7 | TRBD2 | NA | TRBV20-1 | CSASSTSGRLYEQYF | TGCAGTGCTAGCTCGACTAGCGGGAGGCTCTACGAGCAGTACTTC
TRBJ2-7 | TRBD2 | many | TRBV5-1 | CASSSLAGGTFNEQYF | TGCGCCAGCAGCTCGTTAGCGGGAGGTACCTTCAACGAGCAGTACTTC
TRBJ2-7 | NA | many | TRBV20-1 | CSARGSSGYEQYF | TGCAGTGCTAGAGGTAGTAGCGGATACGAGCAGTACTTC
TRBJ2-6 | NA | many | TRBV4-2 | CASSQDYWGAGANVLTF | TGTGCCAGCAGCCAAGATTACTGGGGTGCTGGGGCCAACGTCCTGACTTTC
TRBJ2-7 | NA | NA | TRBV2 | CASSENQIYEQYF | TGTGCCAGCAGTGAAAATCAGATCTACGAGCAGTACTTC
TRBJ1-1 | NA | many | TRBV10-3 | CAISQQENTEAFF | TGTGCCATCAGTCAACAGGAAAACACTGAAGCTTTCTTT
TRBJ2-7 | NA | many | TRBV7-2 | CASSWDKGRAEQYF | TGTGCCAGCAGCTGGGACAAGGGGCGAGCCGAGCAGTACTTC
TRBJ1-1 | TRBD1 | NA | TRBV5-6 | CASSLVRGQKNTEAFF | TGTGCCAGCAGCCTCGTCCGGGGACAGAAAAACACTGAAGCTTTCTTT
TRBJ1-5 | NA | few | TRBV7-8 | CASSLKGGGREINQPQHF | TGTGCCAGCAGCTTAAAAGGTGGGGGTCGCGAGATCAATCAGCCCCAGCATTTT
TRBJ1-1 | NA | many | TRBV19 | CASTMREGSRTEAFF | TGTGCCAGTACCATGAGGGAGGGAAGTAGGACTGAAGCTTTCTTT
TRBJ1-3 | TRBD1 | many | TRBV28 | CASSLVGQGSGNTIYF | TGTGCCAGCAGTTTGGTTGGACAGGGGTCTGGAAACACCATATATTTT
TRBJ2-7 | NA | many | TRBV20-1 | CSVRMGLDYEQYF | TGCAGTGTTAGAATGGGACTTGACTACGAGCAGTACTTC
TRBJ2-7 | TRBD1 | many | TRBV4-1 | CASSQRTGNEQYF | TGCGCCAGCAGCCAGCGGACAGGGAACGAGCAGTACTTC
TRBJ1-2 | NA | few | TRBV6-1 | CASSDGWGALGYTF | TGTGCCAGCAGTGATGGATGGGGGGCGCTTGGCTACACCTTC
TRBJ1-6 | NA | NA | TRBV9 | CASSVEYASSPLHF | TGTGCCAGCAGCGTAGAGTACGCCTCATCACCCCTCCACTTT
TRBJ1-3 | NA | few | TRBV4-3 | CASSQETTRYSGNTIYF | TGCGCCAGCAGCCAAGAAACTACCCGTTACTCTGGAAACACCATATATTTT
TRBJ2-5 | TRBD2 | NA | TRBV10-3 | CATTQKRGAGADETQYF | TGTGCCACCACTCAGAAACGCGGAGCGGGAGCTGATGAGACCCAGTACTTC
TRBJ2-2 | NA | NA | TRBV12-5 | CASGSVGSPVPAGKLFF | TGTGCTAGTGGTTCGGTAGGCTCCCCTGTCCCGGCTGGGAAGCTGTTTTTT
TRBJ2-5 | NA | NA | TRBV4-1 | CASSQVIGERRETQYF | TGCGCCAGCAGCCAAGTCATCGGGGAGAGGCGGGAGACCCAGTACTTC
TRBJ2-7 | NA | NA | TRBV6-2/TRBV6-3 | CASSPGPLGDEQYF | TGTGCCAGCAGCCCCGGACCCCTTGGCGACGAGCAGTACTTC
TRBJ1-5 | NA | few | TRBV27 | CASSLTFDQPQHF | TGTGCCAGCAGTTTAACCTTTGATCAGCCCCAGCATTTT
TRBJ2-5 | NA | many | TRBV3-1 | CASSQEYTGAWETQYF | TGTGCCAGCAGCCAAGAGTATACGGGAGCGTGGGAGACCCAGTACTTC
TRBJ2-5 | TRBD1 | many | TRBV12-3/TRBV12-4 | CASSHRGQETQYF | TGTGCCAGCTCGCACAGGGGGCAAGAGACCCAGTACTTC
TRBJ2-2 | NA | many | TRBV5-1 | CASRQRGTGELFF | TGCGCCAGCAGACAGCGAGGGACCGGGGAGCTGTTTTTT
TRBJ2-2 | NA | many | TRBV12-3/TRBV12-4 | CASSRQGGSGELFF | TGTGCCAGCAGTAGACAGGGAGGGTCCGGGGAGCTGTTTTTT
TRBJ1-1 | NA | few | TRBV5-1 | CASRRYLLGQNTEAFF | TGCGCCAGCAGACGCTACCTCCTGGGACAGAACACTGAAGCTTTCTTT
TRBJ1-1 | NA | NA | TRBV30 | CAWSVGGEGNTEAFF | TGTGCCTGGAGTGTAGGTGGAGAGGGGAACACTGAAGCTTTCTTT
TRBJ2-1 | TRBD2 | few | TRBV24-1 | CATATLSGSSYNEQFF | TGTGCCACCGCGACCCTTAGCGGGAGCTCCTACAATGAGCAGTTCTTC
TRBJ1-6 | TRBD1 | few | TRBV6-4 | CASSRTGEPLHF | TGTGCCAGCAGCCGAACAGGGGAACCCCTCCACTTT
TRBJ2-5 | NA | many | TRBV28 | CASSPPWVETQYF | TGTGCCAGCAGTCCCCCCTGGGTGGAGACCCAGTACTTC
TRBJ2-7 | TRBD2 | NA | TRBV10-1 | CASSSSGSTHEQYF | TGCGCCAGCAGTTCTAGCGGTTCGACCCACGAGCAGTACTTC
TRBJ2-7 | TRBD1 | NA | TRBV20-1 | CSARSSWGQGFDEQYF | TGCAGTGCTAGATCCTCCTGGGGACAGGGGTTCGACGAGCAGTACTTC
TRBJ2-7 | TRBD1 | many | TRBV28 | CASIDQGANEQYF | TGTGCCAGCATCGATCAGGGGGCCAACGAGCAGTACTTC